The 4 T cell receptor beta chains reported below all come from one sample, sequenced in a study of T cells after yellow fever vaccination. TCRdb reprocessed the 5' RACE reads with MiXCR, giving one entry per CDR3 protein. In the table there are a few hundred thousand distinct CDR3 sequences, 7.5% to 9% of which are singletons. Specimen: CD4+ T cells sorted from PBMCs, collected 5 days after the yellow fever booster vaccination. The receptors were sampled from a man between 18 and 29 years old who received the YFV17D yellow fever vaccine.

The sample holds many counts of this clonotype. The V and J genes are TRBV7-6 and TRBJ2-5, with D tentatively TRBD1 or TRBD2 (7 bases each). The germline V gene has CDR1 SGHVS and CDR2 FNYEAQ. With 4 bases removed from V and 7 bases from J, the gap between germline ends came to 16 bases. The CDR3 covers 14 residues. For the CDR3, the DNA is TGTGCCAGCAGCTCACCAGGGGGGGCAGCGACCCAGTACTTC. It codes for CASSSPGGAATQYF.

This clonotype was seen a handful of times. CDR3 region: CASSSRQGWDEKLFF. For the CDR3, the DNA is TGTGCCAGCAGCTCCCGACAGGGATGGGATGAAAAACTGTTTTTT. The gene calls are TRBV5-6 and TRBJ1-4, with 7 nucleotides matching TRBD1. Unmatched junction bases numbered 8, after V lost 3 bases and J lost 6 bases. Looked up from germline, CDR1 is SGHDT and CDR2 is YYEEEE. This CDR3 is 15 amino acids long. The variable domain in full, completed from reference TRBV5-6 and TRBJ1-4, reads DAGVTQSPTHLIKTRGQQVTLRCSPKSGHDTVSWYQQALGQGPQFIFQYYEEEERQRGNFPDRFSGHQFPNYSSELNVNALLLGDSALYLCASSSRQGWDEKLFFGSGTQLSVL.

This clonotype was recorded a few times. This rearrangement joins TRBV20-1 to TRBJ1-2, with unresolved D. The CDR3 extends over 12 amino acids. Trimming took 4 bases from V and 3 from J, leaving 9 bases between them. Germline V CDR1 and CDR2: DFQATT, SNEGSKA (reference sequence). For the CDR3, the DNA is TGCAGTGCTACGGGTTCTGACTATGGCTACACCTTC. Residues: CSATGSDYGYTF.

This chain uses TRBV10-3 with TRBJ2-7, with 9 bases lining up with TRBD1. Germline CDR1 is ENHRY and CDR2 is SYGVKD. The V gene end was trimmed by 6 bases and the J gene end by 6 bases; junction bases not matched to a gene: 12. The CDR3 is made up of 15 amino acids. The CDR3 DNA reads TGTGCCATCAGAACCGGGACAGGGACAATGTTCGAGCAGTACTTC. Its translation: CAIRTGTGTMFEQYF.